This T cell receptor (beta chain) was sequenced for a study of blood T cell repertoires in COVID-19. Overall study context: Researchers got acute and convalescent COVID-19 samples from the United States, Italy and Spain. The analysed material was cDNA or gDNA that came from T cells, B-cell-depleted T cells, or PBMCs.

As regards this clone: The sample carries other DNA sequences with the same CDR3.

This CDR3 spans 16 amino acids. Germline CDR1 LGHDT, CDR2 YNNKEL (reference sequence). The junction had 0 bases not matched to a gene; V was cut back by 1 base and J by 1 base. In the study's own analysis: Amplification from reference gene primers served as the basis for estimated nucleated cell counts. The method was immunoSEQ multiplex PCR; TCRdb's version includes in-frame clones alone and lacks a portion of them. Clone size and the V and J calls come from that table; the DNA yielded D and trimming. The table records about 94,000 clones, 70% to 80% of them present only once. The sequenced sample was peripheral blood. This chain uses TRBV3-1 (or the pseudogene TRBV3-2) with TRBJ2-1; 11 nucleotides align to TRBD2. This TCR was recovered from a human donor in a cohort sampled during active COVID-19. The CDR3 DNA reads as TGTGCCAGCAGCCAAGGACTAGCGGGATCCTACAATGAGCAGTTCTTC. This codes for CASSQGLAGSYNEQFF.